The sequence of this T cell receptor (beta chain) was determined in a study of shared clonotypes between healthy human individuals. V was pared by 8 bases and J by 5 bases, with 3 bases of the junction left unmatched. CDR3 length equals 12 residues. CDR1 is SEHNR and CDR2 is FQNEAQ in the germline V gene (reference sequence). Assay: immunoSEQ multiplex PCR; the TCRdb copy retains only in-frame clones and omits some. This sample has 550,000 to 800,000 clones, with around 90% found just once. The TCR comes from a man younger than 35 in good health. Some clones in this sample may be carry-over from other donors' samples. Sequences were obtained from memory CD8+ T cells from PBMCs. This sample's subset: CD45RO+ cells pooled with CCR7-negative TemRA cells. This chain connects TRBV7-9 to TRBJ2-5; 9 positions agree with TRBD1. CDR3 sequence reads: CASGQGKETQYF. CDR3 DNA sequence: TGTGCCAGCGGACAGGGGAAGGAGACCCAGTACTTC.